This TCR beta chain appears in the sequencing data of a study of cytomegalovirus exposure and HLA in healthy donors. The V gene's germline CDR1 is LGHNA and CDR2 YNFKEQ. The V gene lost 8 bases and the J gene lost 3 bases, with 15 bases spanning the gap. There are 14 residues in the CDR3. PCR involved 60 Vbeta and 13 Jbeta primers. Here immunoSEQ multiplex PCR was the method, and the copy in TCRdb shows in-frame clones only, minus some. The table includes roughly 170,000 clones, around four fifths detected once. The V and J genes are TRBV4-2 and TRBJ2-3; D possibly corresponds to TRBD2 (7 bases). Sequencing was performed on PBMCs. The sequence derives from a man aged 50 to 60 in good health and CMV-seronegative. CDR3 nucleotides: TGTGCCAGCGTCGGCGGGGGCTTGACAGATACGCAGTATTTT. Its translation: CASVGGGLTDTQYF.